Below, 11 T cell receptor beta chains from the same sample are listed, as sequenced in a study of early T cells in non-severe SARS-CoV-2 infection. TCRdb re-called the 5' RACE reads with MiXCR, one entry per CDR3 protein. This repertoire shows 50,000 to 60,000 distinct CDR3 sequences, approximately 6.7% found once; its top ten account for 3% to 4%. The material sequenced was whole blood. The receptors stem from an adult who was a healthcare worker with PCR-confirmed SARS-CoV-2 infection or an uninfected control (not recorded which).

This clonotype showed up many times. Written as DNA, the CDR3 is TGTGCCAGCAGCAAAGTTAACGATTCGGGACAGTTGGAATACAATGAGCAGTTCTTC. Translation gives CASSKVNDSGQLEYNEQFF. The gene calls are TRBV21-1 and TRBJ2-1; TRBD1 reflects the table's D call only, with no check against the DNA. TRBV21-1 is a recognized pseudogene. There are 19 residues in the CDR3.

CDR3 sequence reads: CASSDGQGLSLHF. The CDR3 bases are TGTGCCAGCAGCGACGGGCAGGGTCTGTCCCTCCACTTT. The chain carries TRBV9 and TRBJ1-6, with D possibly matching TRBD1 (5 bases). The CDR3 contains 13 residues. V was pared by 3 bases and J by 14 bases, with 15 bases between. Germline CDR1 is SGDLS and CDR2 is YYNGEE.

This clonotype was detected many times. V is TRBV5-1 and J is TRBJ2-1; D ambiguous. The CDR3 extends over 16 amino acids. Trimming cost V 0 bases and J 5 bases, with 15 bases left between them. CDR1 SGHRS and CDR2 YFSETQ come from the germline V gene. CDR3 DNA sequence: TGCGCCAGCAGCTTGGCCGGTGGGGTATGGGACAATGAGCAGTTCTTC. The encoded protein is CASSLAGGVWDNEQFF.

This clonotype has ten or more counts. The chain recombines TRBV28 with TRBJ1-2; a weak D match, TRBD1 (5 bases). This CDR3 is 11 amino acids long. The V gene lost 6 bases and the J gene lost 6 bases, with 8 bases spanning the gap. Germline V CDR1 and CDR2: MDHEN, SYDVKM. The CDR3 loop is CASRLGDGYTF. As DNA, the CDR3 is TGTGCCAGCAGGTTAGGGGATGGCTACACCTTC.

This clonotype was detected many times. The V gene is TRBV18, the J gene TRBJ1-1; D remains unclear. The CDR3 is made up of 13 amino acids. The germline V and J ends were trimmed by 8 bases and 1 base, with 11 bases remaining between them. CDR1 is KGHSH and CDR2 is LQKENI in the germline V gene. The DNA of the CDR3 is TGTGCCAGCACCCCCAGCAGGAACACTGAAGCTTTCTTT. Translating it yields CASTPSRNTEAFF.

There are a few counts of this clonotype. CDR3 amino acids: CASSLKPGGADTQYF. CDR3 DNA sequence: TGCGCCAGCAGCTTGAAACCCGGGGGGGCAGATACGCAGTATTTT. The chain uses TRBV5-1 and TRBJ2-3; 8 bases are shared with TRBD2. Per germline, CDR1 SGHRS and CDR2 YFSETQ. The trim removed 1 base at V and 4 bases at J, leaving 5 bases unmatched. This CDR3 has 15 amino acids.

This clonotype was found many times. The chain has TRBV6-2 or TRBV6-3 and TRBJ1-2; tentatively, D is TRBD1 (5 bases). The germline gives CDR1 MNHEY, CDR2 SVGEGT. The CDR3 runs to 12 residues. V was trimmed by 5 bases and J by 4 bases, leaving 8 bases between them. Here the CDR3 reads CASSDRTYGYTF. The CDR3 DNA is TGTGCCAGCAGTGACAGAACCTATGGCTACACCTTC.

This clonotype was recorded many times. The chain links TRBV20-1 to TRBJ1-3, with D perhaps matching TRBD1 (5 bases). With 6 bases removed from V and 3 bases from J, the gap between germline ends came to 18 bases. Germline CDR1 reads DFQATT; CDR2 reads SNEGSKA (reference sequence). This CDR3 is built from 15 residues. This CDR3 is CSADAGGVYGNTIYF. The CDR3 nucleotides read TGCAGTGCCGACGCCGGAGGGGTTTATGGAAACACCATATATTTT.

This clonotype came up many times. V and J are TRBV18 and TRBJ1-1; 7 bases line up with TRBD1. CDR3 length: 14 amino acids. CDR1 is KGHSH, CDR2 LQKENI, per germline. The V gene end was trimmed by 3 bases and the J gene end by 1 base; junction bases not matched to a gene: 2. CDR3 protein: CASSPRGENTEAFF. Here the CDR3 DNA reads TGTGCCAGCTCACCCAGGGGGGAGAACACTGAAGCTTTCTTT.

At least ten counts were recorded for this clonotype. The chain links TRBV20-1 to TRBJ1-1; D is ambiguous. CDR3 length equals 11 residues. Germline CDR1 reads DFQATT; CDR2 reads SNEGSKA (reference sequence). V was trimmed by 1 base and J by 7 bases, leaving 7 bases between them. CDR3 loop: CSARGQVEAFF. The CDR3 nucleotides are TGCAGTGCTAGAGGGCAGGTTGAAGCTTTCTTT.

This clonotype was detected a few times. The chain couples TRBV9 to TRBJ2-7; D gene unclear. The germline V gene encodes CDR1 SGDLS and CDR2 YYNGEE. Trimming shortened V by 0 bases and J by 6 bases, and 7 bases separated the two germline ends. This CDR3 contains 12 residues. DNA for the CDR3: TGTGCCAGCAGCGTAGTGGGAAGCGAGCAGTACTTC. It specifies CASSVVGSEQYF.